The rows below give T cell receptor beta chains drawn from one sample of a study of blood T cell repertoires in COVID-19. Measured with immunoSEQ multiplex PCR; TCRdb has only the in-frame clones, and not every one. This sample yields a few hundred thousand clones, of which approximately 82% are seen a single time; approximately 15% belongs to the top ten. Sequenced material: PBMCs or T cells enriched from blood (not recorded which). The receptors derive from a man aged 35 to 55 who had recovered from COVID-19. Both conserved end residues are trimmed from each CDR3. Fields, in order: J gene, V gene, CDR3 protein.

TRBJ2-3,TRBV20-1,SASQGAQY
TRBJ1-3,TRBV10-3,AISRDSGNTIY
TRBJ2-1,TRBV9,ASSKTSGSNEQF
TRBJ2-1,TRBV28,ASSYVPGLYNEQF
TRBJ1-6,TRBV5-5,ASSTSGGQGIWNSPLH
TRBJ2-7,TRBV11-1,ASGKQGNQDEQY
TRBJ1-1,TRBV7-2,ASSHDRANTEAF
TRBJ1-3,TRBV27,ASSLAIGSGNTIY
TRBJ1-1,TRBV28,ASSSTPGQGGSEAF
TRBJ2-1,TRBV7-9,ASSLKLPSGTGGYEQF
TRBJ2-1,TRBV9,ASSLGARLAEYNEQF
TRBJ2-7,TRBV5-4,ASSLGGIYEQY
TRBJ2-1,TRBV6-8,ASSRQGRHYNEQF
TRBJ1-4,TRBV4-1,ASSQDDRATNEKLF
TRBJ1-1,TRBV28,ASSSSSGRFAEAF